The entry below describes one T cell receptor beta chain. Its antigen remains unknown. The data belong to a study of T cell responses to AZD1222 COVID-19 vaccine. General study points: Researchers took repertoire samples only after the peak T cell response had come. Within unmutated variant regions lay the reported targets of nearly half of spike-specific TCRs.

Some clones are missing from TCRdb's copy, which holds only in-frame ones; the method was immunoSEQ multiplex PCR. This table holds 120,000 to 150,000 clones, nearly 90% found once. CDR1 and CDR2 (germline): MNHEY, SVGAGI. The CDR3 is 15 amino acids. V lost 6 bases to trimming and J lost 0 bases, with 14 bases between them. The chain employs TRBV6-5 and TRBJ1-1; D gene ambiguous. The sequence was collected from an adult in good health. The source material was peripheral blood, sampled on day 0 of AZD1222 vaccination. The CDR3 spells CASRSGRQLNTEAFF. In nucleotides, the CDR3 is TGTGCCAGCAGGTCTGGAAGGCAACTGAACACTGAAGCTTTCTTT.